The T cell receptor beta chain described here comes from a study of blood T cell repertoires in COVID-19. Study information: T cells, B-cell-depleted T cells, or PBMCs supplied cDNA or gDNA.

Looked up from germline, CDR1 is MDHEN and CDR2 is SYDVKM. This CDR3 region has 13 residues. The V gene lost 7 bases and the J gene lost 5 bases, with 14 bases spanning the gap. Produced via immunoSEQ multiplex PCR; TCRdb's table is partial and in-frame only. The sample gives more than 200,000 clones, approximately 86% of which show up once; 1.5% to 2% is in the top ten. The V and J genes are TRBV28 and TRBJ1-2; D remains ambiguous. The TCR comes from a woman between 45 and 60 years old who had recovered from COVID-19. Sequences were obtained from PBMCs or T cells enriched from blood (not recorded which). This CDR3 reads CASTTEAVYGYTF. As DNA, the CDR3 is TGTGCCAGCACCACTGAGGCAGTTTATGGCTACACCTTC.